The T cell receptor (beta chain) described here comes from a study of cytomegalovirus exposure and HLA in healthy donors. Whole-study findings and limits: The tendency of first-cohort TCR clusters to co-occur in the 90 to 150 validation repertoires was the finding of a later analysis.

This clone was detected once. What it binds is unknown. TCRdb's table, derived via immunoSEQ multiplex PCR, lists solely in-frame clones and lacks some. In the table there are about 110,000 clones, roughly 95% of which are singletons. The receptor comes from a woman aged 18-35 years in good health and CMV-seronegative. Sequenced input: PBMCs.

Here the CDR3 DNA reads TGTGCCATCAGTGAGTCGCGGAACCGAGCAAGGAACACTGAAGCTTTCTTT. This encodes CAISESRNRARNTEAFF. The chain carries TRBV10-3 and TRBJ1-1; D remains ambiguous. Germline CDR1 is ENHRY and CDR2 is SYGVKD. V lost 0 bases and J lost 1, with 15 bases in between. CDR3 length equals 17 residues.